The 30 T cell receptor beta chains below all came from one sample that was sequenced in a study of T cell repertoires in cytomegalovirus infection. No cognate antigen is known for these TCRs. TCRdb re-called the reads through MiXCR, storing one row per CDR3 protein. The repertoire holds 750,000 to 900,000 distinct CDR3 sequences, with approximately 32% as singletons. This material consisted of cultured CD8+ T cells from PBMCs, taken from culture after CMV antigen stimulation. These receptors came from a human donor in good health (CMV status not recorded). Some clones in this sample may be carry-over from other donors' samples.

The CDR3: CASSNVSSYNEQFF. The CDR3 coding sequence is TGTGCCAGCAGTAACGTCAGCTCCTACAATGAGCAGTTCTTC. This chain joins TRBV11-3 and TRBJ2-1; D is undetermined. The CDR3 sequence is 14 residues long. Looked up from germline, CDR1 is SGHNT and CDR2 is YENEEA. The V end lost 6 bases, the J end lost 0 bases, and 9 bases lay between the germline ends.

This sequence joins TRBV7-9 and TRBJ1-5; weak D call: TRBD1 (5 bases). CDR1 and CDR2 (germline): SEHNR, FQNEAQ (reference sequence). This CDR3 contains 18 residues. The V gene lost 4 bases and the J gene lost 2 bases, with 21 bases spanning the gap. Written as DNA, the CDR3 is TGTGCCAGCAGCTCGGGCGGGCCCGGCTTGGGGGGCAATCAGCCCCAGCATTTT. This sequence encodes CASSSGGPGLGGNQPQHF.

The genes are TRBV2 and TRBJ1-5, with D unclear. Germline-derived CDR1 and CDR2 are SNHLY and FYNNEI. The CDR3 has 15 amino acids. Trimming removed 6 bases from V and 0 bases from J, with 12 bases in between. The CDR3 loop is CASRVGTDSNQPQHF. The CDR3 DNA sequence: TGTGCCAGCAGAGTAGGTACAGATAGCAATCAGCCCCAGCATTTT.

This sequence joins TRBV5-5 and TRBJ2-1; D is uncertain. Germline loops: CDR1 SGHKS, CDR2 YYEKEE (reference sequence). The CDR3 consists of 12 residues. The DNA for the CDR3 is TGTGTAACAACCGCCTCCTACAATGAGCAGTTCTTC. Protein sequence: CVTTASYNEQFF.

DNA of the CDR3: TGTGCCAGCAGTCCACAGGGAATCAATCAGCCCCAGCATTTT. Its translation: CASSPQGINQPQHF. The V call is TRBV12-3 or TRBV12-4, the J call TRBJ1-5; D is possibly TRBD1 (6 bases). The CDR3 spans 14 residues. Between the trimmed V and J ends, which lost 5 bases and 3 bases, there was a span of 11 bases.

This clonotype was observed many times. This chain uses TRBV7-8 with TRBJ2-6; D ambiguous. CDR1 SGHVS and CDR2 FQNEAQ come from the germline V gene. This CDR3 is built from 17 residues. V was shortened by 4 bases and J by 2 bases, with 15 bases between the two germline ends. Here the CDR3 reads CASSSGRTSPGANVLTF. The CDR3 coding sequence is TGTGCCAGCAGCTCTGGGCGGACCTCCCCTGGGGCCAACGTCCTGACTTTC.

This clonotype was seen repeatedly, ten times or more. The chain uses TRBV7-2 and TRBJ1-2; 7 nucleotides line up with TRBD1. With 3 bases clipped from V and 2 bases from J, the junction kept 3 bases outside the gene matches. Germline values: CDR1 SGHTA, CDR2 FQGNSA. The CDR3 loop spans 14 amino acids. Here the CDR3 reads CASSFGQANYGYTF. CDR3 DNA: TGTGCCAGCAGCTTCGGACAGGCAAACTATGGCTACACCTTC.

This clonotype was recorded a few times. The chain links TRBV20-1 to TRBJ2-7; D is ambiguous. This CDR3 has 13 residues. CDR1 and CDR2 from the germline V gene are DFQATT and SNEGSKA (reference sequence). V lost 1 base, J lost 1 base, and 8 bases lay in between. CDR3 amino acids: CSARAVMSYEQYF. The CDR3 DNA reads TGCAGTGCTAGAGCCGTTATGTCCTACGAGCAGTACTTC.

V usage is TRBV3-1 and J usage is TRBJ1-5; unclear D gene. Trimming pared 1 base from V and 8 bases from J, leaving 9 bases between. Germline CDR1 LGHDT, CDR2 YNNKEL (reference sequence). The CDR3 consists of 13 residues. CDR3 protein: CASSQGGSEPQHF. In nucleotides, the CDR3 is TGTGCCAGCAGCCAAGGGGGAAGTGAGCCCCAGCATTTT. The entire variable domain, with the rest obtained from reference TRBV3-1 and TRBJ1-5, is as follows: DTAVSQTPKYLVTQMGNDKSIKCEQNLGHDTMYWYKQDSKKFLKIMFSYNNKELIINETVPNRFSPKSPDKAHLNLHINSLELGDSAVYFCASSQGGSEPQHFGDGTRLSIL.

This chain uses TRBV7-9 with TRBJ1-4; D gene unclear. V was pared by 5 bases and J by 1 base, with 11 bases between. Germline V gene sequence: CDR1 SEHNR, CDR2 FQNEAQ (reference sequence). There are 15 residues in the CDR3. CDR3 sequence reads: CASSPYPETNEKLFF. In DNA form, the CDR3 reads TGTGCCAGCAGCCCCTACCCTGAAACTAATGAAAAACTGTTTTTT. The whole variable domain, remainder taken from reference TRBV7-9 and TRBJ1-4, is DTGVSQNPRHKITKRGQNVTFRCDPISEHNRLYWYRQTLGQGPEFLTYFQNEAQLEKSRLLSDRFSAERPKGSFSTLEIQRTEQGDSAMYLCASSPYPETNEKLFFGSGTQLSVL.

V gene TRBV28 combines with J gene TRBJ2-1; D remains unclear. The CDR3 contains 12 residues. V was trimmed by 4 bases and J by 9 bases, leaving 10 bases between them. CDR1 MDHEN and CDR2 SYDVKM come from the germline V gene. The CDR3 region has the DNA TGTGCCAGCAGTTGGGCCCCCCTTGAGCAGTTCTTC. Its translation is CASSWAPLEQFF.

Remarks on this clonotype: The junction shows a germline mismatch at one end, possibly a read error. The V and J genes are TRBV6-6 and TRBJ2-1; possible D gene TRBD2, 5 bases. The CDR3 has 15 amino acids. Germline CDR1 is MNHNY and CDR2 is SVGAGI (reference sequence). CDR3 sequence: CASNYRDLSYNEQFF. The DNA for the CDR3 is TGTGCCAGCAATTACCGGGATCTCTCCTACAATGAGCAGTTCTTC.

In this sample, this clonotype turned up many times. The junction differs from germline at one of its ends, possibly a read error. The V call is TRBV4-1, the J call TRBJ1-1; maybe TRBD1 (5 bases). Germline CDR1 MGHRA, CDR2 YSYEKL. The CDR3 contains 13 residues. CDR3 in DNA: TGTGCCAGCAGTCAGGGTCGGAACACTGAAGCTTTCTTT. The encoded protein is CASSQGRNTEAFF.

The chain combines TRBV20-1 with TRBJ1-2; no clear D gene. Trimming pared 6 bases from V and 5 bases from J, leaving 16 bases between. The V gene's germline CDR1 is DFQATT and CDR2 SNEGSKA (reference sequence). The CDR3 has 13 residues. The CDR3 sequence is CSARDSREYGYTF. The CDR3 DNA follows: TGCAGTGCACGGGATTCACGGGAATATGGCTACACCTTC.

The table lists this clonotype with a few counts. The chain couples TRBV20-1 to TRBJ2-1; 9 bases match TRBD2. After removal of 5 bases from V and 1 base from J, the junction contained 6 bases not matched to a gene. This CDR3 is built from 15 residues. Germline V gives CDR1 DFQATT, CDR2 SNEGSKA (reference sequence). The CDR3 nucleotides read TGCAGTGCTCGGGAAGGACTAGCGTCCTACAATGAGCAGTTCTTC. Translating gives CSAREGLASYNEQFF.

This clonotype occurred a few times. The chain links TRBV7-6 to TRBJ2-1, with TRBD2 matching over 11 bases. CDR3 length: 18 residues. With 5 bases clipped from V and 0 bases from J, the junction kept 9 bases outside the gene matches. Germline loops: CDR1 SGHVS, CDR2 FNYEAQ. The CDR3: CASSHRLAGRRSYNEQFF. The CDR3 nucleotides are TGTGCCAGCAGCCACCGACTAGCGGGGCGACGCTCCTACAATGAGCAGTTCTTC.

This clonotype was seen a handful of times. The chain links TRBV7-9 to TRBJ2-7, with a possible D match to TRBD2 (5 bases). This CDR3 comprises 13 residues. Germline values: CDR1 SEHNR, CDR2 FQNEAQ (reference sequence). V was pared by 4 bases and J by 4 bases, with 11 bases between. The CDR3 DNA reads TGTGCCAGCAGCTACCGGGAAGCTTACGAGCAGTACGTC. It translates to CASSYREAYEQYV.

The V and J genes are TRBV2 and TRBJ2-1; no firm D call. V lost 1 base and J lost 8, with 12 bases in between. The CDR3 is made up of 14 amino acids. CDR1 and CDR2 (germline): SNHLY, FYNNEI. This CDR3 reads CASSEGTPEDEQFF. As DNA, the CDR3 is TGTGCCAGCAGTGAAGGGACCCCTGAGGATGAGCAGTTCTTC. Using reference TRBV2 and TRBJ2-1 for the parts outside the CDR3, the full variable domain is EPEVTQTPSHQVTQMGQEVILRCVPISNHLYFYWYRQILGQKVEFLVSFYNNEISEKSEIFDDQFSVERPDGSNFTLKIRSTKLEDSAMYFCASSEGTPEDEQFFGPGTRLTVL.

This sequence joins TRBV7-9 and TRBJ1-2; tentative D call: TRBD1 (6 bases). V lost 1 base to trimming and J lost 4 bases, with 16 bases between them. There are 16 residues in the CDR3. Germline V CDR1 and CDR2: SEHNR, FQNEAQ (reference sequence). DNA for the CDR3: TGTGCCAGCAGCTTAGATCCCGGACAGCGCGCCTATGGCTACACCTTC. This sequence encodes CASSLDPGQRAYGYTF.

This clonotype was recorded many times. This chain links TRBV7-8 with TRBJ1-2; tentatively, D is TRBD1 (5 bases). CDR3 length: 14 residues. Trimming took off 4 bases at V and 0 bases at J, with 9 bases between the two ends. CDR1 SGHVS and CDR2 FQNEAQ come from the germline V gene. The CDR3 is CASSWDATNYGYTF. Written as DNA, the CDR3 is TGTGCCAGCAGCTGGGACGCGACTAACTATGGCTACACCTTC.

This clonotype occurred a few times. This chain uses TRBV28 with TRBJ2-1, with D maybe TRBD1 (5 bases). Germline V gene data show CDR1 as MDHEN and CDR2 as SYDVKM. V lost 1 base and J 3 bases, leaving 13 bases between the germline ends. This CDR3 comprises 16 residues. The CDR3, as DNA: TGTGCCAGCAGTTTATTATTAGGGGCCGGCTACAATGAGCAGTTCTTC. Its translation: CASSLLLGAGYNEQFF.

There are many counts of this clonotype. The CDR3 sequence is CASFRDKDDQETQYF. The DNA of the CDR3 is TGTGCCAGCTTCCGGGACAAGGACGACCAAGAGACCCAGTACTTC. The chain uses TRBV2 and TRBJ2-5; perhaps TRBD1 as D (6 bases). Germline values: CDR1 SNHLY, CDR2 FYNNEI. The ends were cut back, 8 bases at V and 0 bases at J, with 16 bases in the middle. CDR3 length equals 15 residues.

The rearrangement uses TRBV4-1 and TRBJ2-5; 12 bases are shared with TRBD2. J lost 2 bases, V lost 0 bases, and 7 bases had no gene match. Germline CDR1 MGHRA, CDR2 YSYEKL. The CDR3 consists of 18 residues. CDR3 in DNA: TGCGCCAGCAGCCAAGATCTTCGACTAGCGGGGGTACAAGAGACCCAGTACTTC. This encodes CASSQDLRLAGVQETQYF.

The gene calls are TRBV19 and TRBJ2-1; no reliable D call. The CDR3 length is 13 residues. Trimming stripped 9 bases from V and 0 bases from J, with 9 bases between. Germline loops: CDR1 LNHDA, CDR2 SQIVND (reference sequence). The CDR3 region has the DNA TGTGCCAGGACAAACAGCTCCTACAATGAGCAGTTCTTC. This translates into CARTNSSYNEQFF.

This clonotype was seen a handful of times. The chain uses TRBV20-1 and TRBJ2-1; the match to TRBD1 covers 7 bases. Germline CDR1 is DFQATT and CDR2 is SNEGSKA (reference sequence). The trim removed 3 bases at V and 14 bases at J, leaving 19 bases unmatched. This CDR3 is 15 amino acids long. CDR3 bases: TGCAGTGCTAGGAGCCACAGGGGTGAGGGGAACCAGGAGTTCTTC. Residues: CSARSHRGEGNQEFF.

Note on this clonotype: One end of the junction fails to match germline, which may point to a read error. This chain uses TRBV4-3 with TRBJ1-1; possibly TRBD1 for D (6 bases). This CDR3 has 14 amino acids. CDR1 LGHNA and CDR2 YSLEER come from the germline V gene. CDR3 loop: CTSSQGQLNTEAFF. DNA for the CDR3: TGCACCAGCAGCCAAGGACAGTTGAACACTGAAGCTTTCTTT.

This clonotype appeared a few times. V and J are TRBV5-5 and TRBJ2-5; D assignment may be TRBD1 or TRBD2 (5 bases each). Germline V gene lookup returns CDR1 SGHKS and CDR2 YYEKEE (reference sequence). There are 15 residues in the CDR3. Trimming shortened V by 2 bases and J by 2 bases, and 13 bases separated the two germline ends. DNA for the CDR3: TGTGCCAGCAGCTTTATGAGGGGTAGTCAAGAGACCCAGTACTTC. Amino acid sequence: CASSFMRGSQETQYF.

A word on this clonotype: This sequence may be a read error, since a much larger clone differs from it by one base. This chain uses TRBV27 with TRBJ1-5; no firm D call. Per germline, CDR1 MNHEY and CDR2 SMNVEV (reference sequence). The CDR3 extends over 20 amino acids. CDR3 DNA sequence: TGTACCAGCAGTTTATCACCAAGGACCTTATTAAGTGGGAACAATCAGCCCCAGCATTTT. Its protein is CTSSLSPRTLLSGNNQPQHF.

V usage is TRBV27 and J usage is TRBJ2-2; 8 bases fit TRBD2. V dropped 4 bases and J dropped 4; count of bases not matched to a gene: 8. The CDR3 is made up of 16 amino acids. The V gene's germline CDR1 is MNHEY and CDR2 SMNVEV (reference sequence). Here the CDR3 DNA reads TGTGCCAGCAGTTCATCCGGGGGGGACTCCACCGGGGAGCTGTTTTTT. Its protein is CASSSSGGDSTGELFF.

The table lists this clonotype with many counts. V is TRBV7-9 and J is TRBJ2-2; 11 nucleotides line up with TRBD2. The CDR3 is 18 amino acids. From germline, CDR1 is SEHNR and CDR2 FQNEAQ (reference sequence). J was trimmed by 2 bases and V by 3 bases; bases with no gene match: 8. The CDR3 here is CASSLLLLAGVNTGELFF. CDR3 DNA: TGTGCCAGCAGCTTGCTCCTACTAGCGGGGGTTAACACCGGGGAGCTGTTTTTT.